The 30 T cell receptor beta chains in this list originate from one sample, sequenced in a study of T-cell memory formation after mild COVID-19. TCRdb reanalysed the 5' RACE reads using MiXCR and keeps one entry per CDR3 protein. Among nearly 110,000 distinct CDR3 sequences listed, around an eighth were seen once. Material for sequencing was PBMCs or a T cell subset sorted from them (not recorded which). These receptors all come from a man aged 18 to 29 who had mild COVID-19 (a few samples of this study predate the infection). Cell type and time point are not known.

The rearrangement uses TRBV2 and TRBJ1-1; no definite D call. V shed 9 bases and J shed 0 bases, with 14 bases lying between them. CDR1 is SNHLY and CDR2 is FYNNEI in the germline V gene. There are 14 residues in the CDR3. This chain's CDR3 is CASRPKGLNTEAFF. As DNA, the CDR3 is TGTGCCAGTCGGCCCAAAGGACTGAACACTGAAGCTTTCTTT.

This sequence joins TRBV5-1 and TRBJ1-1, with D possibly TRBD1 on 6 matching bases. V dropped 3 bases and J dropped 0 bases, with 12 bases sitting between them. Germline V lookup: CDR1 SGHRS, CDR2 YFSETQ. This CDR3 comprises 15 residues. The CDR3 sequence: CASSYDQGMNTEAFF. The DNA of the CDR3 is TGCGCCAGCAGCTACGATCAGGGGATGAACACTGAAGCTTTCTTT.

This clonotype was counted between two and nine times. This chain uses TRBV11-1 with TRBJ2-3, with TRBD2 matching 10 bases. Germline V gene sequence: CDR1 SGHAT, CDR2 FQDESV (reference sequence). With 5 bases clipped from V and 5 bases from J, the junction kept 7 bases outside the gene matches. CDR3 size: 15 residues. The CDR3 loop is CASSATSGFGDTQYF. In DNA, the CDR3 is TGTGCCAGCAGCGCGACTAGCGGGTTCGGAGATACGCAGTATTTT.

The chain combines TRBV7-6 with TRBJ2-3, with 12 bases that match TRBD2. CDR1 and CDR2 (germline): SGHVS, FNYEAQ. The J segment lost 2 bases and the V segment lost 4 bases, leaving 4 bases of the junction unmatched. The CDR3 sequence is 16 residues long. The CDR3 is CASSSRTSGATDTQYF. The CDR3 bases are TGTGCCAGCAGCTCCCGGACTAGCGGGGCCACAGATACGCAGTATTTT.

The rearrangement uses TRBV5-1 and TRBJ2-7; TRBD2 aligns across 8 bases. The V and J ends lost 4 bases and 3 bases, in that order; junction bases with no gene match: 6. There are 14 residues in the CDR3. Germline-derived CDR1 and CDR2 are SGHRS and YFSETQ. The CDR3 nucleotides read TGCGCCAGCAGCCAAGGGACTAGTTACTACGAGCAGTACTTC. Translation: CASSQGTSYYEQYF.

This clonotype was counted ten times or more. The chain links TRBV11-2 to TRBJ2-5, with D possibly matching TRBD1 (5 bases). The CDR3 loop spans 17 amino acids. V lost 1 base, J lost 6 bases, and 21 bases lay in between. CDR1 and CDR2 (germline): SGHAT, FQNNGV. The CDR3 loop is CASSLVRSADTKKTQYF. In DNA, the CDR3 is TGTGCCAGCAGCTTAGTTAGATCTGCGGACACCAAAAAGACCCAGTACTTC.

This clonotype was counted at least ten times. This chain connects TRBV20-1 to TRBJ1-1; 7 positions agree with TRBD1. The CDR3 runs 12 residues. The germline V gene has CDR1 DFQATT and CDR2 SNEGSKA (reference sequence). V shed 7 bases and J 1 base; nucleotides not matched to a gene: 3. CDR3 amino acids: CSVRTGNTEAFF. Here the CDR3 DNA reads TGCAGTGTTCGGACAGGGAACACTGAAGCTTTCTTT.

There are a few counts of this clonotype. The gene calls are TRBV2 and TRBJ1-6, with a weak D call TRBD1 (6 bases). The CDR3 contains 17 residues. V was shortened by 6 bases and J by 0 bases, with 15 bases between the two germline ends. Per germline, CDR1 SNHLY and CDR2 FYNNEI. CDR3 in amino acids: CASRARQERSYNSPLHF. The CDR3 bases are TGTGCCAGCAGGGCCCGACAGGAACGCTCCTATAATTCACCCCTCCACTTT.

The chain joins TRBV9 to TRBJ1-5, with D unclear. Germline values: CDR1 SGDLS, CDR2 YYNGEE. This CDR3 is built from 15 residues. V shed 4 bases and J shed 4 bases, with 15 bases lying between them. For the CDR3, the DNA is TGTGCCAGCAGCCCCCGGAGTACGGCGAATCAGCCCCAGCATTTT. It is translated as CASSPRSTANQPQHF. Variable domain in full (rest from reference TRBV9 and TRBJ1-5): DSGVTQTPKHLITATGQRVTLRCSPRSGDLSVYWYQQSLDQGLQFLIQYYNGEERAKGNILERFSAQQFPDLHSELNLSSLELGDSALYFCASSPRSTANQPQHFGDGTRLSIL.

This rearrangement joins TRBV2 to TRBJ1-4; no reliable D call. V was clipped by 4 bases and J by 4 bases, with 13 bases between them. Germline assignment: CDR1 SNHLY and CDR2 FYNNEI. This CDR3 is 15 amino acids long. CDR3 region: CASSGWAGDNEKLFF. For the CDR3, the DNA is TGTGCCAGCAGTGGATGGGCAGGTGATAATGAAAAACTGTTTTTT.

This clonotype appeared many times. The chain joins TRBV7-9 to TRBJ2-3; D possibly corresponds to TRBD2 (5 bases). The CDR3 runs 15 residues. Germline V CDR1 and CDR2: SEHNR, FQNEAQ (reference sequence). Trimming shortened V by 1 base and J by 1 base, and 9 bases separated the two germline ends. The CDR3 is CASSLVSRGTDTQYF. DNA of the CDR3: TGTGCCAGCAGCTTAGTCTCGCGGGGCACAGATACGCAGTATTTT.

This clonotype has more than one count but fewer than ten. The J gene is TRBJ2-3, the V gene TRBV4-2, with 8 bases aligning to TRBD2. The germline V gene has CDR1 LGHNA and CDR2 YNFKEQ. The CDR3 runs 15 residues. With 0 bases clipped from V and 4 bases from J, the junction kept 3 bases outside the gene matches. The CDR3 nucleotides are TGTGCCAGCAGCCAAGATCAGCGGGGGCCAGATACGCAGTATTTT. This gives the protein CASSQDQRGPDTQYF.

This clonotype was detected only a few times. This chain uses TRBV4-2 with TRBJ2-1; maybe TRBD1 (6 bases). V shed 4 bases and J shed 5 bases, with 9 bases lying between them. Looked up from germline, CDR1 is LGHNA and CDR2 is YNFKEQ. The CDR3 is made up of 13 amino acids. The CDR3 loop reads CASSRGQHNEQFF. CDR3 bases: TGTGCCAGCAGCCGCGGACAGCACAATGAGCAGTTCTTC.

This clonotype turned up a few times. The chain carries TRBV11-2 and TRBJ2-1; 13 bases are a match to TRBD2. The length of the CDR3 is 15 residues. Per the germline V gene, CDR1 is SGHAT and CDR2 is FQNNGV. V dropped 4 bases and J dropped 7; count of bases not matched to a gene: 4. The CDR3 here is CASSSGTSGENEQFF. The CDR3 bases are TGTGCCAGCAGCTCCGGGACTAGCGGGGAGAATGAGCAGTTCTTC.

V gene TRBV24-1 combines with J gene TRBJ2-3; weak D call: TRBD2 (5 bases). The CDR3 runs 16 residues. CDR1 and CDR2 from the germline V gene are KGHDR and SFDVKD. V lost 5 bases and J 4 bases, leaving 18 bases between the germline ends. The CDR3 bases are TGTGCCACCAGTGTCCTTATCCATGTCGGGGCAGATACGCAGTATTTT. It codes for CATSVLIHVGADTQYF.

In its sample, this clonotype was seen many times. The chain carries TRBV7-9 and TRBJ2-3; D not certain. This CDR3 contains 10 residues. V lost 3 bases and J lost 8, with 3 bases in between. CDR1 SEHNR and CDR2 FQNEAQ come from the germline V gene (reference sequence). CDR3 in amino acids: CASSFGTQYF. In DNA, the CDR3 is TGTGCCAGCAGCTTTGGTACGCAGTATTTT.

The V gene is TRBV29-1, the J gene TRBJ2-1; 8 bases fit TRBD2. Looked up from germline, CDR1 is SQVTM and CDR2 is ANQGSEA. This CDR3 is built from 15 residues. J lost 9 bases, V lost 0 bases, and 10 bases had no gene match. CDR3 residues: CSVEDFQREYGEQFF. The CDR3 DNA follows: TGCAGCGTTGAAGATTTCCAGCGGGAGTACGGTGAGCAGTTCTTC.

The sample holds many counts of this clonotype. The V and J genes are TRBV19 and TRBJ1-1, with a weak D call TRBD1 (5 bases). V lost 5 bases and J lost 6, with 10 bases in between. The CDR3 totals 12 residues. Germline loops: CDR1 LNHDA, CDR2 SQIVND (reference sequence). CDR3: CASSLGVAEAFF. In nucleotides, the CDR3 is TGTGCCAGTAGTTTAGGGGTGGCTGAAGCTTTCTTT.

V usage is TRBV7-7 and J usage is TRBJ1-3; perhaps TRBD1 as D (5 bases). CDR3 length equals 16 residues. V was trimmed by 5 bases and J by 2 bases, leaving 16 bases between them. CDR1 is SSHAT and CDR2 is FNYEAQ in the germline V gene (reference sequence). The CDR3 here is CASSQFCQGTGNTIYF. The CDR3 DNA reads TGTGCCAGCAGCCAGTTCTGTCAGGGAACTGGAAACACCATATATTTT.

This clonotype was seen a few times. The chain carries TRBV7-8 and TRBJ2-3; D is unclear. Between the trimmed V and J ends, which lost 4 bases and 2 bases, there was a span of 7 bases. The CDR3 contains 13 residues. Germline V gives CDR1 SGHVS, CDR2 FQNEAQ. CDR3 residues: CASSSEYTDTQYF. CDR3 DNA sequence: TGTGCCAGCAGCTCTGAATACACAGATACGCAGTATTTT.

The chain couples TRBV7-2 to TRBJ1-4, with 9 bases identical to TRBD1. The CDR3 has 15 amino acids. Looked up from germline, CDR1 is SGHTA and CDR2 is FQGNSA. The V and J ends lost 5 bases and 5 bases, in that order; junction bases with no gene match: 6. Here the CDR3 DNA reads TGTGCCAGCAGCCAAAGGACAGGGGTGAATGAAAAACTGTTTTTT. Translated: CASSQRTGVNEKLFF. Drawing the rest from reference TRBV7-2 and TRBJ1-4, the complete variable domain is GAGVSQSPSNKVTEKGKDVELRCDPISGHTALYWYRQSLGQGLEFLIYFQGNSAPDKSGLPSDRFSAERTGGSVSTLTIQRTQQEDSAVYLCASSQRTGVNEKLFFGSGTQLSVL.

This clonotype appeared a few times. CDR3 sequence: CASASRGSLIGNEQFF. As DNA, the CDR3 is TGTGCCAGCGCATCCAGGGGCTCCCTAATAGGCAATGAGCAGTTCTTC. The chain combines TRBV7-6 with TRBJ2-1; D might be TRBD1 (6 bases). The CDR3 is 16 amino acids. Germline values: CDR1 SGHVS, CDR2 FNYEAQ. V lost 8 bases to trimming and J lost 6 bases, with 23 bases between them. The full variable domain, completed using reference TRBV7-6 and TRBJ2-1, is GAGVSQSPRYKVTKRGQDVALRCDPISGHVSLYWYRQALGQGPEFLTYFNYEAQQDKSGLPNDRFSAERPEGSISTLTIQRTEQRDSAMYRCASASRGSLIGNEQFFGPGTRLTVL.

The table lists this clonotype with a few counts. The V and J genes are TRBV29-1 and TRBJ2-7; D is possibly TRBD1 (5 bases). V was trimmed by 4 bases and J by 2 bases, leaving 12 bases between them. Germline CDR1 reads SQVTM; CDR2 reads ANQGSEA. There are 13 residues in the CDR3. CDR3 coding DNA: TGCAGCGTTGTATCCCAGGGTACCTACGAGCAGTACTTC. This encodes CSVVSQGTYEQYF.

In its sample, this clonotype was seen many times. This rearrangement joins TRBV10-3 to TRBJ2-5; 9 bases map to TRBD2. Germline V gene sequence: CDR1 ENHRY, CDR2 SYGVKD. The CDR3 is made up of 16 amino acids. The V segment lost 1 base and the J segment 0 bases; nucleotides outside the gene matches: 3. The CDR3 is CAISEWLAGNQETQYF. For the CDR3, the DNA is TGTGCCATCAGTGAGTGGCTAGCGGGAAACCAAGAGACCCAGTACTTC.

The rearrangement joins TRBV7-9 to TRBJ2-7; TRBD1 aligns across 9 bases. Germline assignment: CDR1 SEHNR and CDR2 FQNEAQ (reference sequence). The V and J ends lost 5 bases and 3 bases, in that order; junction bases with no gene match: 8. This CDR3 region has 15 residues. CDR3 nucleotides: TGTGCCAGCAGCGGACCCGGGACAGGGAGCTACGAGCAGTACTTC. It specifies CASSGPGTGSYEQYF.

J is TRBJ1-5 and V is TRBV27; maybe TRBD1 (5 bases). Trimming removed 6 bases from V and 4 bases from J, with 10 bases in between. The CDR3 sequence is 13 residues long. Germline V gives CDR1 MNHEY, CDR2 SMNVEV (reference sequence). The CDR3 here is CASSGTFNQPQHF. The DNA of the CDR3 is TGTGCCAGCAGCGGGACGTTTAATCAGCCCCAGCATTTT.

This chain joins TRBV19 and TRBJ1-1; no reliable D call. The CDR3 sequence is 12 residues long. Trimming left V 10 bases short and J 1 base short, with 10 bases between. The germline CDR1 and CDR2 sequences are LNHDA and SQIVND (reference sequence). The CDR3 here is CATSDGNTEAFF. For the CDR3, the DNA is TGTGCCACCAGCGACGGGAACACTGAAGCTTTCTTT. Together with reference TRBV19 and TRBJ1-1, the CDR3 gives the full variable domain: DGGITQSPKYLFRKEGQNVTLSCEQNLNHDAMYWYRQDPGQGLRLIYYSQIVNDFQKGDIAEGYSVSREKKESFPLTVTSAQKNPTAFYLCATSDGNTEAFFGQGTRLTVV.

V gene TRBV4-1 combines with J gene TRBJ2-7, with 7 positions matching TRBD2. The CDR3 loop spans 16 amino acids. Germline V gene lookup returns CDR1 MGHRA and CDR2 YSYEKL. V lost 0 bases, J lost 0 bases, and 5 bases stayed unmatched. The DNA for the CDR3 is TGCGCCAGCAGCCAAGATCTAGCGGAAAGCTCCTACGAGCAGTACTTC. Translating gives CASSQDLAESSYEQYF.

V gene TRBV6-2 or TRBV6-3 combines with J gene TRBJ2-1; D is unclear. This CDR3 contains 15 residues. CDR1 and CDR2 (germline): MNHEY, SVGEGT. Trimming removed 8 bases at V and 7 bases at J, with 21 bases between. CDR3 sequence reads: CASENLRVQRNEQFF. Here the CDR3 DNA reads TGTGCCAGCGAAAACCTCCGGGTACAAAGGAATGAGCAGTTCTTC.

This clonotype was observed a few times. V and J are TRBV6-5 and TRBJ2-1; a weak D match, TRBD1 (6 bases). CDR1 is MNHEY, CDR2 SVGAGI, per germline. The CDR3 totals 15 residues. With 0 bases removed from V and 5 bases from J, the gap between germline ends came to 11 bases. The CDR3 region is CASSYSWGRNNEQFF. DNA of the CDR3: TGTGCCAGCAGTTACTCGTGGGGGCGGAACAATGAGCAGTTCTTC.